Reported below is one T cell receptor beta chain. Antigen: not known. This entry is derived from a study of T cell responses to AZD1222 COVID-19 vaccine. Study results and limitations: Clonal diversity was possibly underestimated; the donors were predominantly white British and more often female. Vaccination with two AZD1222 doses was followed by a rise in Spike-specific TCR breadth and depth.

The assay was immunoSEQ multiplex PCR, and TCRdb's table has in-frame clones only and misses some. The sample has roughly 180,000 clones, around nine tenths seen once; the top ten hold more than 1.5%. CDR3 size: 15 residues. Trimming stripped 4 bases from V and 2 bases from J, with 12 bases between. Germline V lookup: CDR1 MNHEY, CDR2 SVGAGI. The starting material was peripheral blood, obtained 28 days after the second AZD1222 dose. This clonotype was sampled from an adult who received the AZD1222 COVID-19 vaccine. The chain carries TRBV6-5 and TRBJ1-5, with TRBD1 as a possible D gene (5 bases). CDR3 in amino acids: CASSSGGVGNQPQHF. The DNA for the CDR3 is TGTGCCAGCAGTTCGGGAGGGGTGGGCAATCAGCCCCAGCATTTT.